This T cell receptor (beta chain) was captured by sequencing in a study of blood T cells in healthy people across ages. Whole-study results and caveats: A conclusive naive versus antigen-experienced comparison was prevented by the unsorted PBMCs.

In regard to this clonotype: Its antigen is not identified. Lacking the conserved final phenylalanine or tryptophan, this CDR3 likely reflects a read error.

It was with a sample-barcoded 5' primer and a J-beta primer mix that a second PCR of roughly 6 to 12 cycles was run. TCRdb called the 5' RACE reads again in MiXCR, with one record for every CDR3 protein. The top ten hold 15% to 20% of the sample, which has 870,000 or so distinct CDR3 sequences, roughly 26% seen once. This TCR was sampled from a woman older than 75 in good health. Sequencing input: blood.

The CDR3 bases are TGTGCCAGCAGCCAGAGAGGGGCAGATACGCAGTATTTG. This encodes CASSQRGADTQYL. V is TRBV3-1 and J is TRBJ2-3; the D call may be TRBD1 or TRBD2 (5 bases each). The germline V gene encodes CDR1 LGHDT and CDR2 YNNKEL (reference sequence). Trimming removed 3 bases at V and 4 bases at J, with 8 bases between. The CDR3 length is 13 residues.